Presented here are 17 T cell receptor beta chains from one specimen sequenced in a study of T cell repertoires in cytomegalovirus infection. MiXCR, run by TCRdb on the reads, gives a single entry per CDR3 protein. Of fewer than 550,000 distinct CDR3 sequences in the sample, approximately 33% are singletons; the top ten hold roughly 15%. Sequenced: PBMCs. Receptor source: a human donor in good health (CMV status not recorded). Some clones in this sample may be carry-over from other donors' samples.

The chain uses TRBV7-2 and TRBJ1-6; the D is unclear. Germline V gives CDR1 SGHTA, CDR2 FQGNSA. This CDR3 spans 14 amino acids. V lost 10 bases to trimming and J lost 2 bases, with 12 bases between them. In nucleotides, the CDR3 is TGTGCCATGAGCTTAGGAGCCTATAATTCACCCCTCCACTTT. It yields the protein CAMSLGAYNSPLHF. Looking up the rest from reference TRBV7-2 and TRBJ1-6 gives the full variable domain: GAGVSQSPSNKVTEKGKDVELRCDPISGHTALYWYRQSLGQGLEFLIYFQGNSAPDKSGLPSDRFSAERTGGSVSTLTIQRTQQEDSAVYLCAMSLGAYNSPLHFGNGTRLTVT.

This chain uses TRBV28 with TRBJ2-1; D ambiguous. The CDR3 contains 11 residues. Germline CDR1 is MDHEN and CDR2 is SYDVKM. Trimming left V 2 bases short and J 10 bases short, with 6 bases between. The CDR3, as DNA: TGTGCCAGCAGTTTACGCCGGGAGCAGTTCTTC. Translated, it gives CASSLRREQFF.

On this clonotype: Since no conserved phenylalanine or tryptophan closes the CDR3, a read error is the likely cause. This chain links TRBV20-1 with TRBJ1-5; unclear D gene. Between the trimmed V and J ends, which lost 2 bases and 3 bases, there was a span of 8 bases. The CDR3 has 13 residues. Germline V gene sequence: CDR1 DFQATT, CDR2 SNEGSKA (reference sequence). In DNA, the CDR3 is TGCAGTGCTAGAATGGGAGACAATCAGCCCCAGCATTTG. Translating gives CSARMGDNQPQHL.

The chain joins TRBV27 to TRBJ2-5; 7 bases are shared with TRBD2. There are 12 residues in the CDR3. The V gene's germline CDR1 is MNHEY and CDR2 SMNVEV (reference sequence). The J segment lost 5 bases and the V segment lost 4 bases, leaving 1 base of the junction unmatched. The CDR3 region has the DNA TGTGCCAGCAGTTGGGGAGGGGAGACCCAGTACTTC. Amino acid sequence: CASSWGGETQYF.

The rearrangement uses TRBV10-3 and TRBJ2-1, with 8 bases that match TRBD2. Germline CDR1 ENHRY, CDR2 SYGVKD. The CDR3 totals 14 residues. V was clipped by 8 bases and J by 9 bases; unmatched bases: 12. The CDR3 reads CAIAEAGEESEQFF. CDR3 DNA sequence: TGTGCCATCGCGGAAGCGGGGGAAGAGAGTGAGCAGTTCTTC.

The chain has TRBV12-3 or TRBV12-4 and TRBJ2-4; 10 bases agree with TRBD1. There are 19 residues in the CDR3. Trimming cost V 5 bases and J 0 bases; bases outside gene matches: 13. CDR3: CASSHPGQGWELAKNIQYF. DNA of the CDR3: TGTGCCAGCAGTCACCCGGGACAGGGGTGGGAGCTAGCCAAAAACATTCAGTACTTC.

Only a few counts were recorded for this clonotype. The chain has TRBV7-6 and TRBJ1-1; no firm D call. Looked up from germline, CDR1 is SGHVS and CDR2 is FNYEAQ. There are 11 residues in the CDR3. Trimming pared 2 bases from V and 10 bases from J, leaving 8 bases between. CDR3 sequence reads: CASSLNGLAFF. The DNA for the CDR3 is TGTGCCAGCAGCTTAAACGGGCTAGCTTTCTTT.

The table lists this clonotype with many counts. CDR3 sequence reads: CASSPHDLSGGAGELFF. CDR3 nucleotides: TGTGCCAGCAGCCCCCACGACTTAAGCGGGGGGGCCGGGGAGCTGTTTTTT. The chain joins TRBV4-2 to TRBJ2-2; TRBD2 aligns across 10 bases. This CDR3 comprises 17 residues. V lost 4 bases to trimming and J lost 6 bases; unmatched junction nucleotides: 11. CDR1 LGHNA and CDR2 YNFKEQ come from the germline V gene.

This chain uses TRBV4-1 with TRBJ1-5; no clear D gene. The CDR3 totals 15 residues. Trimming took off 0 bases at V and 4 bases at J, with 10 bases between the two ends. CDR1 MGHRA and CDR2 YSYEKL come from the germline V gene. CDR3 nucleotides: TGCGCCAGCAGCCAAGAAGGGCCGGCTAATCAGCCCCAGCATTTT. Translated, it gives CASSQEGPANQPQHF.

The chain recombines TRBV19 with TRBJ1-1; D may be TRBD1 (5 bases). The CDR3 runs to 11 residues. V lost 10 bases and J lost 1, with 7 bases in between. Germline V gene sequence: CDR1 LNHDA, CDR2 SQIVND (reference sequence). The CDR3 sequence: CATGGNTEAFF. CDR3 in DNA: TGTGCCACCGGGGGGAACACTGAAGCTTTCTTT.

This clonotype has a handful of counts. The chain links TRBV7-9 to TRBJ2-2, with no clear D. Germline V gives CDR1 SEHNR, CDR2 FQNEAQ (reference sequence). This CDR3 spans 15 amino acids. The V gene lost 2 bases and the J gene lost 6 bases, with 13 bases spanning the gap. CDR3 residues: CASSLIGKLAGELFF. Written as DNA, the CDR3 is TGTGCCAGCAGCTTAATCGGCAAACTCGCCGGGGAGCTGTTTTTT.

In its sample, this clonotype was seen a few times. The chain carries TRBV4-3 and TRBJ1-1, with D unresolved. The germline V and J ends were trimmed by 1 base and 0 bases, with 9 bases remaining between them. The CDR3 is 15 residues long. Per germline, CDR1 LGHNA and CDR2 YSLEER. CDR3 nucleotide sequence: TGCGCCAGCAGCCAAGGCTCCAGGTTGAACACTGAAGCTTTCTTT. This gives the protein CASSQGSRLNTEAFF.

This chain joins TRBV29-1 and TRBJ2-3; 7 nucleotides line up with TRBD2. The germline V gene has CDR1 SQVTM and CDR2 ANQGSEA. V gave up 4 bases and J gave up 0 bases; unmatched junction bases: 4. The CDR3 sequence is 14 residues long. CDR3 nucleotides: TGCAGCGTTGTATCGCGGGGGAGCACAGATACGCAGTATTTT. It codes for CSVVSRGSTDTQYF.

CDR3 coding DNA: TGTGCCAGCGGCGCCCACCGCAGGGGGAATAATTCACCCCTCCACTTT. Amino acids: CASGAHRRGNNSPLHF. The chain carries TRBV6-5 and TRBJ1-6; 7 bases align to TRBD1. Losses at the gene ends were 8 bases for V and 5 bases for J; bases not matched to a gene: 12. The CDR3 loop spans 16 amino acids. The germline CDR1 and CDR2 sequences are MNHEY and SVGAGI.

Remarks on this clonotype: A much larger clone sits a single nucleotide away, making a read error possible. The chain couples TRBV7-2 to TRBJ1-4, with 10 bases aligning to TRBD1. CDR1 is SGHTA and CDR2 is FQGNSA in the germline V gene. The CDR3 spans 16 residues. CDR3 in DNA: TGTGCCAGCAGCTCCAGACAGGGGGCTACTAATGAAACACTGTTTTTT. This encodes CASSSRQGATNETLFF. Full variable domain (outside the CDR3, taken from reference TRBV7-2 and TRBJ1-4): GAGVSQSPSNKVTEKGKDVELRCDPISGHTALYWYRQSLGQGLEFLIYFQGNSAPDKSGLPSDRFSAERTGGSVSTLTIQRTQQEDSAVYLCASSSRQGATNETLFFGSGTQLSVL.

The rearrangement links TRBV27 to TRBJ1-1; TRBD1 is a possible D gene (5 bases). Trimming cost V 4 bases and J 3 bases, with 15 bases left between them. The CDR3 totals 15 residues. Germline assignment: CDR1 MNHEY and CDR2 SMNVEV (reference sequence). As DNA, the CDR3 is TGTGCCAGCAGTTCAGACCACCTACAGGACACTGAAGCTTTCTTT. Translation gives CASSSDHLQDTEAFF.

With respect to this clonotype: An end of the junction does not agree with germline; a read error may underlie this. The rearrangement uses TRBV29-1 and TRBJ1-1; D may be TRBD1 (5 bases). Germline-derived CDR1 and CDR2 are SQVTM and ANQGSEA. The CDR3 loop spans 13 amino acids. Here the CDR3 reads CSAGDSLYTEALF. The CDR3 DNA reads TGCAGCGCTGGGGACTCACTTTACACTGAAGCTTTGTTT.